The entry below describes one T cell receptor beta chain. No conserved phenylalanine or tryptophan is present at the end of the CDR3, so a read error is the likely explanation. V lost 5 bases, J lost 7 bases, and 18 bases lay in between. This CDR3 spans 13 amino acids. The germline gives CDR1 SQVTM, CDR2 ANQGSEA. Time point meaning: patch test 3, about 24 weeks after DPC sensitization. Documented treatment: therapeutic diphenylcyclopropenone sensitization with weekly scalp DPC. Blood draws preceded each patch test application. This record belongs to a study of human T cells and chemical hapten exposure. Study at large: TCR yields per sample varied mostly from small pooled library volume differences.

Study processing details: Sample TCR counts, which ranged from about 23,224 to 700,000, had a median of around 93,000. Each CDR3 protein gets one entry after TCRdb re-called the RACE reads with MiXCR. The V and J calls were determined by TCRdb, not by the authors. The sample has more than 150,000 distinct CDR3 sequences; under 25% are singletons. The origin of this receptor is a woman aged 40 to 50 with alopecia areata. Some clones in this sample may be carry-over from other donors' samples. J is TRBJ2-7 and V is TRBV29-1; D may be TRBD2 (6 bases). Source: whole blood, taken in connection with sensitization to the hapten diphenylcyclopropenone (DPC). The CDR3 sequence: CSVLKARGGEQYL. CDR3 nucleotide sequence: TGCAGCGTTTTAAAGGCCCGAGGAGGGGAGCAGTACCTC.